What follows are 16 T cell receptor beta chains derived from one specimen sequenced in a study of vaccination and CD4 T cells after COVID-19. The Oncomine TCR Beta short-read assay sequenced DNA from cultured CD4+ T cells. TCRdb passed the PCR reads through MiXCR, listing each CDR3 protein once. The sample contains about 12,000 distinct CDR3 sequences, around 66% of which appear only once. These receptors have no identified antigens. Treatment: approximately 11-day PBMC culture with coronavirus spike peptide pools or control peptides (ViraFEST assay). The sequenced material came from CD4+ T cells from blood, cultured in vitro. Receptor source: a human donor who had recovered from COVID-19.

This chain uses TRBV29-1 with TRBJ1-5; D may be TRBD1 (5 bases). CDR3 length: 15 residues. The germline CDR1 and CDR2 sequences are SQVTM and ANQGSEA. The V gene lost 1 base and the J gene lost 3 bases, with 13 bases spanning the gap. Here the CDR3 reads CSVEVGLGPNQPQHF. DNA of the CDR3: TGCAGCGTTGAAGTGGGTTTGGGACCCAATCAGCCCCAGCATTTT.

The genes are TRBV10-3 and TRBJ2-3; 8 bases match TRBD1. Germline CDR1 and CDR2: ENHRY and SYGVKD. There are 14 residues in the CDR3. Unmatched junction bases numbered 2, after V lost 6 bases and J lost 0 bases. CDR3 amino acids: CAIRNRGSTDTQYF. CDR3 DNA: TGTGCCATCAGGAACAGGGGGAGCACAGATACGCAGTATTTT.

V and J are TRBV28 and TRBJ2-7; D call uncertain. V lost 3 bases, J lost 5 bases, and 11 bases lay in between. This CDR3 is built from 13 residues. Germline V gene sequence: CDR1 MDHEN, CDR2 SYDVKM. The CDR3 spells CASSFPDSNEQYF. CDR3 nucleotides: TGTGCCAGCAGTTTTCCAGATTCCAACGAGCAGTACTTC.

The V call is TRBV6-1, the J call TRBJ1-1; TRBD1 aligns across 7 bases. The CDR3 length is 15 residues. Trimming cost V 6 bases and J 7 bases; bases outside gene matches: 14. Germline CDR1 reads MNHNS; CDR2 reads SASEGT. CDR3 in DNA: TGTGCCAGCAGCCTCATACAGGACAGGCACTTTGAAGCTTTCTTT. Translating gives CASSLIQDRHFEAFF.

The chain joins TRBV6-1 to TRBJ1-2; tentatively, D is TRBD1 (5 bases). The germline CDR1 and CDR2 sequences are MNHNS and SASEGT. Trimming cost V 2 bases and J 3 bases, with 16 bases left between them. This CDR3 comprises 16 residues. The CDR3 region has the DNA TGTGCCAGCAGTGAATATGGAGGACACCAGGACTATGGCTACACCTTC. It specifies CASSEYGGHQDYGYTF.

The chain uses TRBV6-5 and TRBJ1-6; the D gene is possibly TRBD1 (5 bases). The CDR3 covers 16 residues. Germline V lookup: CDR1 MNHEY, CDR2 SVGAGI. The V and J ends lost 0 bases and 8 bases respectively, with 14 bases between them. The CDR3 spells CASSYSPQGLDSPLHF. The CDR3 coding sequence is TGTGCCAGCAGTTACTCGCCCCAGGGTCTTGATTCACCCCTCCACTTT.

This clonotype has a handful of counts. This chain connects TRBV29-1 to TRBJ1-2; the match to TRBD1 covers 8 bases. Germline CDR1 SQVTM, CDR2 ANQGSEA. The length of the CDR3 is 13 residues. V dropped 3 bases and J dropped 7; count of bases not matched to a gene: 7. CDR3 in amino acids: CSVENRGFGGYTF. CDR3 DNA sequence: TGCAGCGTTGAGAACAGGGGGTTCGGTGGCTACACCTTC.

The J gene is TRBJ2-3, the V gene TRBV7-8; 9 bases map to TRBD1. With V trimmed by 4 bases and J by 4 bases, 9 bases remained unmatched. The CDR3 extends over 16 amino acids. The V gene's germline CDR1 is SGHVS and CDR2 FQNEAQ. CDR3 sequence (DNA): TGTGCCAGCAGCTCCGCCGGGACAGGGACCCCAGATACGCAGTATTTT. This gives the protein CASSSAGTGTPDTQYF.

This rearrangement joins TRBV5-1 to TRBJ1-2; D not resolved. V gave up 3 bases and J gave up 6 bases, with 15 bases separating them. This CDR3 has 14 amino acids. CDR1 is SGHRS and CDR2 is YFSETQ in the germline V gene. CDR3 DNA sequence: TGCGCCAGCAGCTCACCGGGCCCCAGTCATGGCTACACCTTC. Its translation: CASSSPGPSHGYTF.

The chain couples TRBV11-2 to TRBJ1-1; no clear D. Trimming removed 6 bases at V and 6 bases at J, with 20 bases between. The CDR3 extends over 15 amino acids. Germline CDR1 is SGHAT and CDR2 is FQNNGV. The CDR3 DNA sequence: TGTGCCAGCAGGGACGCGTCGGGAGGACCCGCTGAAGCTTTCTTT. Translating it yields CASRDASGGPAEAFF.

The genes are TRBV7-2 and TRBJ1-2, with TRBD1 matching 9 bases. Germline loops: CDR1 SGHTA, CDR2 FQGNSA. CDR3 length equals 17 residues. V shed 5 bases and J 2 bases; nucleotides not matched to a gene: 12. The CDR3 sequence: CASSQDPQGAVNYGYTF. The CDR3 bases are TGTGCCAGCAGCCAAGACCCACAGGGGGCGGTCAACTATGGCTACACCTTC. Using reference TRBV7-2 and TRBJ1-2 for the parts outside the CDR3, the full variable domain is GAGVSQSPSNKVTEKGKDVELRCDPISGHTALYWYRQSLGQGLEFLIYFQGNSAPDKSGLPSDRFSAERTGGSVSTLTIQRTQQEDSAVYLCASSQDPQGAVNYGYTFGSGTRLTVV.

The chain joins TRBV11-2 to TRBJ2-7, with 9 bases aligning to TRBD1. V shed 5 bases and J 2 bases; nucleotides not matched to a gene: 10. Germline V gives CDR1 SGHAT, CDR2 FQNNGV. The CDR3 length is 16 residues. The CDR3 loop is CASSPRRDRATYEQYF. CDR3 nucleotide sequence: TGTGCCAGCAGCCCCCGCCGGGACAGGGCGACCTACGAGCAGTACTTC.

The chain employs TRBV6-1 and TRBJ1-2; D unresolved. Germline CDR1 and CDR2: MNHNS and SASEGT. This CDR3 spans 13 amino acids. The V end lost 1 base, the J end lost 0 bases, and 3 bases lay between the germline ends. The CDR3: CASSEVANYGYTF. The DNA of the CDR3 is TGTGCCAGCAGTGAAGTGGCTAACTATGGCTACACCTTC.

J is TRBJ1-5 and V is TRBV2, with D uncertain. Per the germline V gene, CDR1 is SNHLY and CDR2 is FYNNEI. The CDR3 extends over 13 amino acids. Trimming cost V 9 bases and J 7 bases, with 16 bases left between them. This chain's CDR3 is CARDAANGQPQHF. Written as DNA, the CDR3 is TGTGCCAGGGACGCGGCTAATGGACAGCCCCAGCATTTT.

The chain employs TRBV18 and TRBJ1-2; D remains ambiguous. Trimming cost V 3 bases and J 11 bases, with 19 bases left between them. The CDR3 covers 14 residues. Germline V gene lookup returns CDR1 KGHSH and CDR2 LQKENI. CDR3 nucleotide sequence: TGTGCCAGCTCACCGATCAAGTCGGGGTCGGAATACACCTTC. It specifies CASSPIKSGSEYTF.

The CDR3 region has the DNA TGTGCCAGCAGCTTAAAAGAAGGGGAAGGGCACATGAACACTGAAGCTTTCTTT. This translates into CASSLKEGEGHMNTEAFF. The rearrangement links TRBV7-9 to TRBJ1-1; D is possibly TRBD1 (5 bases). V lost 2 bases and J 0 bases, leaving 19 bases between the germline ends. Germline loops: CDR1 SEHNR, CDR2 FQNEAQ (reference sequence). The CDR3 totals 18 residues.